This T cell receptor (beta chain) was found in a study of shared clonotypes between healthy human individuals. General observations from the study: Some clonotypes were shared by all four sorted-subset donors, while others were not shared. The non-shared ones had lower generation probabilities than the shared ones. The study generally estimated greater richness for naive than memory subsets. Tissues were not sampled, only blood, and their repertoires likely differ.

An even split of each subset's genomic DNA across several immunoSEQ plates was performed. The repertoire was sequenced with immunoSEQ multiplex PCR; TCRdb's copy has only in-frame clones and lacks some. Of some 2.1 million clones in the sample, approximately 94% were seen once. CDR1 and CDR2 (germline): SEHNR, FQNEAQ (reference sequence). Trimming pared 5 bases from V and 4 bases from J, leaving 13 bases between. The CDR3 contains 14 residues. Positive CCR7 selection of CD45RO-negative cells yielded the naive CD8 cells, and terminally differentiated effector memory CD45RA+ cells were excluded. To note about this clone: Its antigen is unidentified.

The rearrangement uses TRBV7-9 and TRBJ2-3, with a tentative D call TRBD1 (6 bases). This TCR was recovered from a man between 18 and 35 years old in good health. The sample comprised naive CD8+ T cells sorted from blood. CDR3 nucleotides: TGTGCCAGCAGCGATATGGGGGCTGCAGATACGCAGTATTTT. It specifies CASSDMGAADTQYF.